The clone carrying this TCR beta chain occurred once. Germline CDR1 and CDR2: DFQATT and SNEGSKA (reference sequence). The CDR3 extends over 14 amino acids. V was pared by 3 bases and J by 7 bases, with 13 bases between. Enrollment of patients from Seattle took place during active infection, with longitudinal follow-up. These data belong to a study of blood T cell repertoires in COVID-19. The wider study: COVID-19 samples collected from the United States, Italy and Spain covered acute and convalescent phases. From T cells, B-cell-depleted T cells, or PBMCs came the material, which was cDNA or gDNA.

The data were produced by immunoSEQ multiplex PCR, yet TCRdb's version contains in-frame clones alone and is incomplete. The table shows around 440,000 clones, with about 87% occurring only once. The source material was peripheral blood. This sequence joins TRBV20-1 and TRBJ1-6; D gene uncertain. This clonotype was sampled from a woman in her fifties or sixties with COVID-19, enrolled during active disease. This chain's CDR3 is CSASWSGGNSPLHF. The CDR3 DNA reads as TGCAGTGCTAGTTGGTCCGGAGGGAATTCACCCCTCCACTTT.